The 5 T cell receptor beta chains in this list originate from one sample, sequenced in a study of T cell repertoires in ileal Crohn's disease. Time point given: neoterminal ileum biopsy at postoperative endoscopy, about 6 months after surgery. Assay: immunoSEQ multiplex PCR; the TCRdb copy retains only in-frame clones and omits some. The sample has roughly 60,000 clones; 70% to 90% are singletons. The sample taken for sequencing was ileal tissue. The receptors stem from an adult with Crohn's disease.

The chain joins TRBV10-3 to TRBJ1-6; weak D call: TRBD1 (5 bases). Germline loops: CDR1 ENHRY, CDR2 SYGVKD. The CDR3 is 14 residues long. V was trimmed by 11 bases and J by 10 bases, leaving 21 bases between them. The chain's CDR3 is CAHWGGQPGSPLHF. The CDR3 nucleotides are TGTGCCCATTGGGGGGGTCAGCCTGGGTCACCCCTCCACTTT.

This chain connects TRBV10-3 to TRBJ2-2; 7 bases are shared with TRBD1. This CDR3 region has 16 residues. Germline CDR1 is ENHRY and CDR2 is SYGVKD. The V segment lost 3 bases and the J segment 3 bases; nucleotides outside the gene matches: 7. The CDR3 region has the DNA TGTGCCATCAGTGACCCGACGACAGGGTACACCGGGGAGCTGTTTTTT. Residues: CAISDPTTGYTGELFF.

In its sample, this clone was seen a few times. V usage is TRBV7-9 and J usage is TRBJ1-2; D gene uncertain. The CDR3 has 13 amino acids. V lost 5 bases, J lost 3 bases, and 10 bases lay in between. In germline, CDR1 is SEHNR, CDR2 FQNEAQ (reference sequence). The CDR3 reads CASSLNRDYGYTF. CDR3 DNA sequence: TGTGCCAGCAGCCTGAACAGAGACTATGGCTACACCTTC.

The chain combines TRBV6-5 with TRBJ1-2; D not certain. The CDR3 loop spans 13 amino acids. The V gene's germline CDR1 is MNHEY and CDR2 SVGAGI. V was clipped by 3 bases and J by 4 bases, with 9 bases between them. The CDR3 reads CASSYSISYGYTF. In nucleotides, the CDR3 is TGTGCCAGCAGTTATAGCATCTCCTATGGCTACACCTTC.

The CDR3 coding sequence is TGTGCCAGCAGTCAAAACGACCGGGTACAGGGGGGGGATACGCAGTATTTT. As protein: CASSQNDRVQGGDTQYF. This sequence joins TRBV28 and TRBJ2-3, with D perhaps TRBD1 (8 bases). The germline V gene has CDR1 MDHEN and CDR2 SYDVKM. Deletions cut 5 bases from V and 6 bases from J, with 24 bases between. CDR3 length: 17 residues.